The clone carrying this T cell receptor beta chain showed up many times. Each CDR3 protein gets one entry after TCRdb re-called the 5' RACE reads with MiXCR. The table has 30,000 to 35,000 distinct CDR3 sequences, 25% to 30% seen once; the top ten hold over 2%. The sorted Tregs were CD4+CD25+CD127-/low cells. The germline gives CDR1 LNHDA, CDR2 SQIVND (reference sequence). This CDR3 is 12 amino acids long. V lost 5 bases to trimming and J lost 7 bases, with 11 bases between them. Sequencing was carried out using tumor-infiltrating Tregs sorted from the breast tumor. The J gene is TRBJ1-1, the V gene TRBV19; D call uncertain. The TCR was taken from a female donor with breast cancer. Written as DNA, the CDR3 is TGTGCCAGTAGTTTCTCAACCCGTGAAGCTTTCTTT. It specifies CASSFSTREAFF.